Below, 3 T cell receptor beta chains from the same sample are listed, as sequenced in a study of CD8 T cells in ankylosing spondylitis. TCRdb fed the 5' RACE reads into MiXCR, producing one record per CDR3 protein. The sample lists about 160,000 distinct CDR3 sequences; 40% to 50% were seen once. The sample comprised synovial fluid, either unsorted or a sorted T cell fraction (not recorded which). The source is a male donor with ankylosing spondylitis.

The V and J genes are TRBV6-1 and TRBJ2-7; no clear D. The germline CDR1 and CDR2 sequences are MNHNS and SASEGT. V lost 3 bases and J lost 4, with 13 bases in between. CDR3 length equals 14 residues. CDR3 sequence reads: CASSEQQAIYEQYF. The CDR3 region has the DNA TGTGCCAGCAGTGAGCAGCAGGCAATTTACGAGCAGTACTTC.

The chain couples TRBV10-2 to TRBJ2-7; TRBD1 or TRBD2 may be the D gene (5 bases each). V lost 4 bases and J lost 4, with 11 bases in between. The germline V gene has CDR1 WSHSY and CDR2 SAAADI. CDR3 length equals 13 residues. CDR3 DNA: TGCGCCAGCAGTGGGCTGGGGGAGTACGAGCAGTACTTC. It translates to CASSGLGEYEQYF.

This clonotype was detected once. This chain links TRBV14 with TRBJ2-5; a possible D gene is TRBD2 (6 bases). The CDR3 has 17 residues. Germline CDR1 is SGHDN and CDR2 is FVKESK. Trimming pared 4 bases from V and 1 base from J, leaving 19 bases between. DNA for the CDR3: TGTGCCAGCAGCCCTGGGGGACTTCGGAGAGGCCAAGAGACCCAGTACTTC. Translation gives CASSPGGLRRGQETQYF.